The 24 T cell receptor beta chains listed next were all sequenced from one sample in a study of control samples from healthy donors and cancer patients. Clones were sequenced by immunoSEQ multiplex PCR, and TCRdb holds only the in-frame ones, with some missing. The sample has approximately 230,000 clones, roughly 80% seen once; the top ten hold approximately 12%. The specimen was PBMCs. All receptors derive from a woman aged 60-75 years with lung cancer.

The chain has TRBV29-1 and TRBJ1-2; 7 nucleotides align to TRBD1. The germline V gene has CDR1 SQVTM and CDR2 ANQGSEA. This CDR3 spans 15 amino acids. The V gene end was trimmed by 3 bases and the J gene end by 6 bases; junction bases not matched to a gene: 13. The DNA for the CDR3 is TGCAGCGTTGACCCAGCGGCAGGGGGGTGGAATGGCTACACCTTC. This sequence encodes CSVDPAAGGWNGYTF.

The chain combines TRBV6-5 with TRBJ1-4; D is ambiguous. Trimming left V 6 bases short and J 4 bases short, with 12 bases between. The germline V gene encodes CDR1 MNHEY and CDR2 SVGAGI. The CDR3 is made up of 14 amino acids. The CDR3 region is CASSRRPGNEKLFF. The CDR3 nucleotides read TGTGCCAGCAGCCGCAGGCCCGGTAATGAAAAACTGTTTTTT.

V usage is TRBV7-3 and J usage is TRBJ1-5; the D is unclear. The CDR3 has 14 residues. Germline V gene sequence: CDR1 SGHTA, CDR2 FQGTGA. Trimming stripped 5 bases from V and 8 bases from J, with 16 bases between. The CDR3: CASSAGGGEEPQHF. The DNA of the CDR3 is TGTGCCAGCAGCGCCGGCGGAGGCGAAGAGCCCCAGCATTTT.

V usage is TRBV5-1 and J usage is TRBJ2-3; TRBD2 matches at 10 bases. The V gene's germline CDR1 is SGHRS and CDR2 YFSETQ. CDR3 length: 16 amino acids. Losses at the gene ends were 3 bases for V and 4 bases for J; bases not matched to a gene: 8. The CDR3 DNA follows: TGCGCCAGCAGCTCCCTTAGCGGGGGGTTAGCAGATACGCAGTATTTT. Translation: CASSSLSGGLADTQYF.

This chain joins TRBV18 and TRBJ2-4, with a possible D match to TRBD2 (5 bases). CDR3 size: 15 residues. Trimming took 2 bases from V and 3 from J, leaving 11 bases between them. Germline values: CDR1 KGHSH, CDR2 LQKENI. The CDR3 spells CASSPEGEGKNIQYF. DNA for the CDR3: TGTGCCAGCTCACCAGAGGGAGAAGGCAAAAACATTCAGTACTTC. Supplemented by reference TRBV18 and TRBJ2-4, the full variable domain reads NAGVMQNPRHLVRRRGQEARLRCSPMKGHSHVYWYRQLPEEGLKFMVYLQKENIIDESGMPKERFSAEFPKEGPSILRIQQVVRGDSAAYFCASSPEGEGKNIQYFGAGTRLSVL.

The chain is built from TRBV5-4 and TRBJ1-2; weak D call: TRBD1 (5 bases). The CDR3 has 13 residues. V was shortened by 0 bases and J by 6 bases, with 9 bases between the two germline ends. In germline, CDR1 is SGHNT, CDR2 YYREEE (reference sequence). The CDR3 DNA reads TGTGCCAGCAGCTTGGTAGGGGCTCATGGCTACACCTTC. Translating it yields CASSLVGAHGYTF.

The rearrangement links TRBV5-4 to TRBJ1-2, with unresolved D. The CDR3 loop spans 12 amino acids. Trimming took off 0 bases at V and 8 bases at J, with 8 bases between the two ends. Germline CDR1 reads SGHNT; CDR2 reads YYREEE (reference sequence). CDR3 nucleotides: TGTGCCAGCAGCTTGGACGGACGAGGCTACACCTTC. Protein: CASSLDGRGYTF.

The chain links TRBV14 to TRBJ1-1; weak D call: TRBD1 (6 bases). This CDR3 region has 13 residues. The germline gives CDR1 SGHDN, CDR2 FVKESK. V was cut by 1 base and J by 11 bases, with 14 bases left in between. The CDR3 here is CASSQVLGGPAFF. The CDR3 DNA follows: TGTGCCAGCAGCCAAGTCCTCGGGGGGCCGGCTTTCTTT.

This rearrangement joins TRBV28 to TRBJ1-2, with D perhaps TRBD1 (6 bases). Germline V CDR1 and CDR2: MDHEN, SYDVKM. V shed 7 bases and J shed 4 bases, with 19 bases lying between them. This CDR3 spans 15 amino acids. The CDR3 is CASTLAGTTLYGYTF. The CDR3, as DNA: TGTGCCAGCACTCTCGCCGGGACAACTCTCTATGGCTACACCTTC.

The V call is TRBV6-5, the J call TRBJ2-1, with 9 positions matching TRBD1. The CDR3 extends over 13 amino acids. Germline V lookup: CDR1 MNHEY, CDR2 SVGAGI. V gave up 0 bases and J gave up 15 bases; unmatched junction bases: 6. Written as DNA, the CDR3 is TGTGCCAGCAGTTACTCGGGGGGGACAGGGTGGTTCTTC. It is translated as CASSYSGGTGWFF.

This chain joins TRBV11-2 and TRBJ1-2, with 9 bases that match TRBD1. There are 14 residues in the CDR3. Germline CDR1 SGHAT, CDR2 FQNNGV. V gave up 0 bases and J gave up 8 bases; unmatched junction bases: 4. The CDR3: CASSLEGTGGGYTF. CDR3 coding DNA: TGTGCCAGCAGCTTAGAGGGAACAGGGGGCGGCTACACCTTC.

V gene TRBV11-1 combines with J gene TRBJ2-7, with 9 bases lining up with TRBD1. Germline V gives CDR1 SGHAT, CDR2 FQDESV (reference sequence). The CDR3 is made up of 15 amino acids. Trimming at V came to 8 bases and at J to 4 bases, leaving 12 bases not matched to a gene. CDR3 sequence (DNA): TGTGCCAGCGCGCCCGGGACAGGGATTTCTTACGAGCAGTACTTC. It translates to CASAPGTGISYEQYF. Looking up the rest from reference TRBV11-1 and TRBJ2-7 gives the full variable domain: EAEVAQSPRYKITEKSQAVAFWCDPISGHATLYWYRQILGQGPELLVQFQDESVVDDSQLPKDRFSAERLKGVDSTLKIQPAELGDSAMYLCASAPGTGISYEQYFGPGTRLTVT.

This clone has more than one count but fewer than ten. The chain uses TRBV7-9 and TRBJ2-7; D is possibly TRBD1 (7 bases). CDR1 is SEHNR and CDR2 is FQNEAQ in the germline V gene (reference sequence). V shed 5 bases and J shed 7 bases, with 18 bases lying between them. The length of the CDR3 is 14 residues. CDR3 nucleotide sequence: TGTGCCAGCAGCGGGGGAGGACAGGAGTTGGAGCAGTACTTC. Translated, it gives CASSGGGQELEQYF.

The chain links TRBV28 to TRBJ1-1, with 9 bases lining up with TRBD1. The CDR3 is 11 residues long. CDR1 is MDHEN, CDR2 SYDVKM, per germline. Trimming cost V 3 bases and J 13 bases; bases outside gene matches: 3. The CDR3 coding sequence is TGTGCCAGCAGTTTGGACAGGGGTTTTTTCTTT. Translated, it gives CASSLDRGFFF.

V gene TRBV19 combines with J gene TRBJ1-1; TRBD1 matches 8 bases. V lost 5 bases, J lost 3 bases, and 8 bases stayed unmatched. Germline V CDR1 and CDR2: LNHDA, SQIVND (reference sequence). The CDR3 runs 15 residues. DNA of the CDR3: TGTGCCAGTAGTGACAACAGGGGGATGGACACTGAAGCTTTCTTT. It encodes CASSDNRGMDTEAFF.

J is TRBJ2-7 and V is TRBV9; D ambiguous. The CDR3 runs 13 residues. The germline CDR1 and CDR2 sequences are SGDLS and YYNGEE. The V end lost 3 bases, the J end lost 1 base, and 8 bases lay between the germline ends. The CDR3 spells CASSGLLSYEQYF. CDR3 in DNA: TGTGCCAGCAGCGGTCTCCTATCCTACGAGCAGTACTTC.

The rearrangement uses TRBV5-1 and TRBJ2-3; TRBD2 matches 12 bases. CDR1 is SGHRS and CDR2 is YFSETQ in the germline V gene. CDR3 length: 18 amino acids. V lost 3 bases and J lost 0; bases outside the gene matches: 8. CDR3 loop: CASSSLAGGSRSTDTQYF. The CDR3 coding sequence is TGCGCCAGCAGCTCTCTAGCGGGAGGGTCGAGAAGCACAGATACGCAGTATTTT. Supplemented by reference TRBV5-1 and TRBJ2-3, the full variable domain reads KAGVTQTPRYLIKTRGQQVTLSCSPISGHRSVSWYQQTPGQGLQFLFEYFSETQRNKGNFPGRFSGRQFSNSRSEMNVSTLELGDSALYLCASSSLAGGSRSTDTQYFGPGTRLTVL.

CDR3 sequence (DNA): TGTGCCAGCCGATTCGCGGGAAGGGTCGGGGAGCTGTTTTTT. Residues: CASRFAGRVGELFF. V and J are TRBV3-1 (or the pseudogene TRBV3-2) and TRBJ2-2; maybe TRBD2 (6 bases). Deletions cut 8 bases from V and 7 bases from J, with 17 bases between. Germline loops: CDR1 LGHDT, CDR2 YNNKEL (reference sequence). The CDR3 is 14 residues long.

This rearrangement joins TRBV7-8 to TRBJ2-2; 9 bases are a match to TRBD2. Losses at the gene ends were 1 base for V and 1 base for J; bases not matched to a gene: 4. Germline CDR1 is SGHVS and CDR2 is FQNEAQ. This CDR3 is built from 17 residues. CDR3 coding DNA: TGTGCCAGCAGCTTAGGGCCGACTAGCGGGAACACCGGGGAGCTGTTTTTT. Residues: CASSLGPTSGNTGELFF.

V usage is TRBV5-1 and J usage is TRBJ2-5, with 15 bases matching TRBD2. CDR1 is SGHRS and CDR2 is YFSETQ in the germline V gene. The CDR3 contains 17 residues. V dropped 3 bases and J dropped 4; count of bases not matched to a gene: 7. This CDR3 reads CASSSGLAGGGGETQYF. The CDR3 DNA follows: TGCGCCAGCAGCTCCGGACTAGCGGGAGGGGGGGGAGAGACCCAGTACTTC.

V is TRBV6-5 and J is TRBJ1-1, with D unresolved. V lost 0 bases and J lost 5, with 13 bases in between. The CDR3 loop spans 15 amino acids. Germline assignment: CDR1 MNHEY and CDR2 SVGAGI. The CDR3 here is CASSYSIAVGTEAFF. In DNA, the CDR3 is TGTGCCAGCAGTTACTCGATTGCCGTAGGTACTGAAGCTTTCTTT.

This clone was observed a few times. V gene TRBV28 combines with J gene TRBJ1-5, with a possible D match to TRBD1 (5 bases). The CDR3 has 14 amino acids. Trimming shortened V by 4 bases and J by 2 bases, and 9 bases separated the two germline ends. Germline lookup yields CDR1 MDHEN and CDR2 SYDVKM. CDR3 coding DNA: TGTGCCAGCAGTTCCGGGGGAGGCAATCAGCCCCAGCATTTT. Translated, it gives CASSSGGGNQPQHF.

Only a few counts were recorded for this clone. The chain uses TRBV5-1 and TRBJ1-2; no clear D gene. The germline V gene has CDR1 SGHRS and CDR2 YFSETQ. The CDR3 loop spans 14 amino acids. Deletions cut 7 bases from V and 0 bases from J, with 13 bases between. The CDR3 DNA sequence: TGCGCCAGCCGACGGACCGAAGCTAACTATGGCTACACCTTC. Encoded protein: CASRRTEANYGYTF.

The chain carries TRBV12-3 or TRBV12-4 and TRBJ2-7, with 12 bases matching TRBD2. V gave up 4 bases and J gave up 7 bases; unmatched junction bases: 2. The CDR3 loop spans 13 amino acids. The CDR3 sequence is CASSSSGGVEQYF. The CDR3 DNA follows: TGTGCCAGCAGTTCTAGCGGGGGGGTTGAGCAGTACTTC.